A single T cell receptor (beta chain) is shown here with its context. The antigen remains unidentified. One end of the junction is discordant with germline, which a read error may explain. TCRdb re-analyzed the PCR reads using MiXCR. The sample lists about 42,000 clones; 9.5% to 13% were seen once. Germline CDR1 and CDR2: MDHEN and SYDVKM. The CDR3 loop spans 14 amino acids. This entry belongs to a study of metastatic and nonmetastatic thyroid tumors. Findings of the study overall: The study reportedly found significantly higher TCR beta diversity in malignant thyroid tumors than benign nodules, in blood and tumor.

Every patient underwent thyroid surgery untreated. V is TRBV28 and J is TRBJ1-4; a possible D gene is TRBD1 (5 bases). The source is a male donor with papillary thyroid cancer or a benign thyroid nodule (not recorded which). Some clones in this sample may be carry-over from other donors' samples. Sample: blood. CDR3 protein: CASSSRDLNEELFF. The CDR3 nucleotides are TGTGCCAGTAGTTCCCGGGACCTGAATGAAGAACTGTTTTTT.